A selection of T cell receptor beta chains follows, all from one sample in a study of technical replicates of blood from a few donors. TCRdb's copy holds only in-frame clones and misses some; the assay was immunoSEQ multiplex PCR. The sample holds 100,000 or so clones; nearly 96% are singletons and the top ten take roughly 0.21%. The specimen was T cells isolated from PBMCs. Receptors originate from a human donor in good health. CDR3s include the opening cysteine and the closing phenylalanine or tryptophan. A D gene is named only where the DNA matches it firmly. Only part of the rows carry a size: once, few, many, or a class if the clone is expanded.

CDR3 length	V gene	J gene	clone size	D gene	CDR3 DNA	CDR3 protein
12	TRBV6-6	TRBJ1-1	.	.	TGTGCCAGCAGTTACCCAAACACTGAAGCTTTCTTT	CASSYPNTEAFF
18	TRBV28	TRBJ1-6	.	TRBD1	TGTGCCAGTGACAGGGGGCTGATTAGGTCGTCCTATAATTCACCCCTCCACTTT	CASDRGLIRSSYNSPLHF
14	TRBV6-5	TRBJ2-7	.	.	TGTGCCAGCAGTTTTGACAGCTACTCCTACGAGCAGTACTTC	CASSFDSYSYEQYF
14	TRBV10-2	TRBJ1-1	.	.	TGCGCCAGCAGTGTACCAGGGAAGAACACTGAAGCTTTCTTT	CASSVPGKNTEAFF
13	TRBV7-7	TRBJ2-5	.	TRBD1	TGTGCCAGCAGCTTAGACAGGGGCGAGACCCAGTACTTC	CASSLDRGETQYF
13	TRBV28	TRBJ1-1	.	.	TGTGCCAGCACCCCTAGAGAGGGTGGTACAGCTTTCTTT	CASTPREGGTAFF
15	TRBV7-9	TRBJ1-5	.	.	TGTGCCAGCAGCCCACTCCAGGCTAGCAATCAGCCCCAGCATTTT	CASSPLQASNQPQHF
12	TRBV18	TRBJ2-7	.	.	TGTGCCAGCTCACCAGGCCCCTACGAGCAGTACTTC	CASSPGPYEQYF
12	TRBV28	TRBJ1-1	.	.	TGTGCCAGCAGTTTAAGCTTATTTGAAGCTTTCTTT	CASSLSLFEAFF
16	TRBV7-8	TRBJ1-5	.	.	TGTGCCAGCAGCTTACGTTCAGAACGTAACGATCAGCCCCAGCATTTT	CASSLRSERNDQPQHF
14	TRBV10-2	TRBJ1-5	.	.	TGCGCCAGCAGTGAGAGACAGGGCAATCAGCCCCAGCATTTT	CASSERQGNQPQHF
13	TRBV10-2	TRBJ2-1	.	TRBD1	TGCGCCAGCGGCCGGGACAGTCCGAATGAGCAGTTCTTC	CASGRDSPNEQFF
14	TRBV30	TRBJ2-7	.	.	TGTGCCTGGAGTTCAATTGGGGGGAACTACGAGCAGTACTTC	CAWSSIGGNYEQYF
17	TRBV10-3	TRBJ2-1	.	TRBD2	TGTGCCATCACCTCTGCCTGGCTAGCGGGAGAATACAATGAGCAGTTCTTC	CAITSAWLAGEYNEQFF
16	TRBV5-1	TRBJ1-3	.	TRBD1	TGCGCCAGCAGCTTGGAGGGACAGGGCTCTGGAAACACCATATATTTT	CASSLEGQGSGNTIYF
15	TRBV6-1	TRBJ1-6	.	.	TGTGCCAGCAGTGAAAACCAACCGAGTAATTCACCCCTCCACTTT	CASSENQPSNSPLHF
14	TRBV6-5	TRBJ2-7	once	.	TGTGCCAGCAGTTACTCGGGCAGGGGCTACGAGCAGTACTTC	CASSYSGRGYEQYF
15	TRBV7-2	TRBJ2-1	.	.	TGTGCCAGCAGTCCAGAAGCCAGCGGCTACAATGAGCAGTTCTTC	CASSPEASGYNEQFF
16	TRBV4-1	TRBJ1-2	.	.	TGCGCCAGCAGCCAAGGGATCAAACGGGGAAACTATGGCTACACCTTC	CASSQGIKRGNYGYTF
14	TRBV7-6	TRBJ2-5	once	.	TGTGCCAGCAGCTTCGTAGGGGCTCAAGAGACCCAGTACTTC	CASSFVGAQETQYF
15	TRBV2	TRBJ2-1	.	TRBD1	TGTGCCAGCAGGCCACCCGGACAGGCTAGGGATGAGCAGTTCTTC	CASRPPGQARDEQFF
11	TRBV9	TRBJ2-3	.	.	TGTGCCAGCAGCGCAACAGATACGCAGTATTTT	CASSATDTQYF
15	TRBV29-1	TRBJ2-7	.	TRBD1	TGCAGCGTTGAAGACACAGGGGGCCTCGGATACGAGCAGTACTTC	CSVEDTGGLGYEQYF
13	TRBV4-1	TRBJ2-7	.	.	TGCGCCAGCAGCCAAGAGCCAGCGGATAATCAGTACTTC	CASSQEPADNQYF
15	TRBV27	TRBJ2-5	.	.	TGTGCCAGCAGTCTCGGAGGGGGGACAGAAGAGACCCAGTACTTC	CASSLGGGTEETQYF
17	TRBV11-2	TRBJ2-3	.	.	TGTGCCAGCAGCTTAGATTTTTGGGCCAGCCGCACAGATACGCAGTATTTT	CASSLDFWASRTDTQYF
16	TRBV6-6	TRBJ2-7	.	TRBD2	TGTGCCAGCAGTCCCTTAGCGGGGGGGCTGGTCTACGAGCAGTACTTC	CASSPLAGGLVYEQYF
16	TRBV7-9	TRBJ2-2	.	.	TGTGCCAGCAGCCTCCCCCCGACAGAGAACACCGGGGAGCTGTTTTTT	CASSLPPTENTGELFF
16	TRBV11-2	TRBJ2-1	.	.	TGTGCCAGCAGCTTTTTTGAGGTATCACCCTCCAATGAGCAGTTCTTC	CASSFFEVSPSNEQFF
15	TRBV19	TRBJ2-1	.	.	TGTGCCAGTAGTCCCACAGGAGATTCCTACAATGAGCAGTTCTTC	CASSPTGDSYNEQFF
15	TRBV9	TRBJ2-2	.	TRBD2	TGTGCCAGCAGCGTAGGGGCTAGCGGGGATGGGGAGCTGTTTTTT	CASSVGASGDGELFF